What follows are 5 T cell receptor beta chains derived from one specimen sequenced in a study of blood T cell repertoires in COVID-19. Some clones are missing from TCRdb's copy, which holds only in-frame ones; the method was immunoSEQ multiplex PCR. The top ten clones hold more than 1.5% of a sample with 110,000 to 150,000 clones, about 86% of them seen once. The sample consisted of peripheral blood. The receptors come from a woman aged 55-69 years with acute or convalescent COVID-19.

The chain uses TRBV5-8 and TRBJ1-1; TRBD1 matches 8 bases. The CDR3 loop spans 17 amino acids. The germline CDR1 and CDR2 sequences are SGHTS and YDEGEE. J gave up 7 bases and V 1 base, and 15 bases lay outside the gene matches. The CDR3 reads CASSLLVSDRGKNEAFF. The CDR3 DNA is TGTGCCAGCAGCTTGCTCGTATCTGACAGGGGTAAAAATGAAGCTTTCTTT.

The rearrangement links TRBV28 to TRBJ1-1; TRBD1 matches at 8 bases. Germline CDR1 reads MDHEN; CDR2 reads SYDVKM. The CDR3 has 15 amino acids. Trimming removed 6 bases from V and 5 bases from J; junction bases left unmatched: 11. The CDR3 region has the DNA TGTGCCAGCAGCCGAGGGACAGGTGGGGGGACTGAAGCTTTCTTT. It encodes CASSRGTGGGTEAFF.

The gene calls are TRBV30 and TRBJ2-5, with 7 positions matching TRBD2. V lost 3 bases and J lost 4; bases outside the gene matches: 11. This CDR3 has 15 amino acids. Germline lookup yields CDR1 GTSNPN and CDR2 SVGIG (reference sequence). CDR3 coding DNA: TGTGCCTGGAGCCGTCCAGCGGGGTACGGAGAGACCCAGTACTTC. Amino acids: CAWSRPAGYGETQYF.

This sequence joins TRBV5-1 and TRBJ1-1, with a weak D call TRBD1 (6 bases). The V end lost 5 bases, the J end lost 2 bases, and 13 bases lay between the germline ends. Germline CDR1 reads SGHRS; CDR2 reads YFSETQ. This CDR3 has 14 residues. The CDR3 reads CASRTAGDNTEAFF. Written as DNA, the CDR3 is TGCGCCAGCAGGACGGCAGGGGATAACACTGAAGCTTTCTTT.

The CDR3 coding sequence is TGTGCCAGCAGCCTGTATCCTTCGGGAGGCTTTGGGCCCCAGCATTTT. This translates into CASSLYPSGGFGPQHF. V gene TRBV6-2 or TRBV6-3 combines with J gene TRBJ1-5; D unresolved. The germline V and J ends were trimmed by 6 bases and 9 bases, with 24 bases remaining between them. The CDR3 spans 16 residues. Looked up from germline, CDR1 is MNHEY and CDR2 is SVGEGT.